This T cell receptor beta chain was retrieved from a study of T cell repertoires in cytomegalovirus infection. Study-level background: Carrying CMV and the relevant HLA type showed in public TCR beta signatures. Study-wide results and caveats: CMV-specific TCR beta clonotypes restricted by HLA-C were the ones dominating the ex vivo response.

In TCRdb, the reads were re-called with MiXCR into one record per CDR3 protein. The repertoire consists of around 540,000 distinct CDR3 sequences, with around a third occurring once and the leading ten covering 15% to 20%. CDR3 size: 15 residues. The V segment lost 6 bases and the J segment 8 bases; nucleotides outside the gene matches: 12. Germline values: CDR1 SGHTA, CDR2 FQGNSA. A note on this clonotype: Its antigen is still unknown. This likely comes from a read error, as the CDR3 has no conserved phenylalanine or tryptophan at its end.

The receptor was derived from a human donor in good health (CMV status not recorded). Some clones in this sample may be carry-over from other donors' samples. The sequenced sample was cultured PBMCs, obtained from culture after CMV antigen stimulation. This chain joins TRBV7-2 and TRBJ1-2; 10 bases match TRBD1. The CDR3 DNA sequence: TGTGCCAGCAGATTGGGCGGGACAGGGGTTAAGGGCTACACCTGC. Translated, it gives CASRLGGTGVKGYTC.